Below are 18 T cell receptor beta chains sequenced from a single sample in a study of graft-versus-host responses after intestinal transplantation. Sequencing was performed with immunoSEQ multiplex PCR; in TCRdb, only in-frame clones are kept and a portion is missing. Altogether 8,500 to 14,000 clones are present, roughly 76% being singletons, with the ten largest covering over 8%. The authors processed graft tissue to release intraepithelial and lamina propria lymphocytes. Sequenced material: ileum tissue, taken 23 days after intestinal transplant. These receptors were taken from a human patient who received an intestinal transplant, so some T cells may come from the graft donor.

The genes are TRBV7-9 and TRBJ2-7; 9 bases agree with TRBD1. The CDR3 runs to 14 residues. Looked up from germline, CDR1 is SEHNR and CDR2 is FQNEAQ (reference sequence). With V trimmed by 5 bases and J by 4 bases, 6 bases remained unmatched. This chain's CDR3 is CASSHPGQGYEQYF. The DNA of the CDR3 is TGTGCCAGCAGCCATCCGGGACAGGGATACGAGCAGTACTTC.

This sequence joins TRBV7-6 and TRBJ2-7; tentatively, D is TRBD2 (6 bases). Trimming pared 6 bases from V and 0 bases from J, leaving 9 bases between. This CDR3 has 13 residues. Germline V gives CDR1 SGHVS, CDR2 FNYEAQ. The CDR3 loop is CASRGAGSYEQYF. The CDR3 DNA reads TGTGCCAGCAGGGGAGCGGGCTCCTACGAGCAGTACTTC.

The genes are TRBV6-5 and TRBJ1-1; 7 nucleotides agree with TRBD1. The germline gives CDR1 MNHEY, CDR2 SVGAGI. The CDR3 sequence is 14 residues long. Trimming removed 7 bases from V and 4 bases from J; junction bases left unmatched: 9. The CDR3 sequence: CASTKRPGGTEAFF. The CDR3 bases are TGTGCCAGCACCAAACGGCCAGGGGGCACTGAAGCTTTCTTT.

The V and J genes are TRBV6-5 and TRBJ1-6; D remains ambiguous. The CDR3 is 15 residues long. Between the trimmed V and J ends, which lost 2 bases and 3 bases, there was a span of 8 bases. The germline gives CDR1 MNHEY, CDR2 SVGAGI. The CDR3 coding sequence is TGTGCCAGCAGTTACCGGGATCTCTATAATTCACCCCTCCACTTT. Its translation is CASSYRDLYNSPLHF.

This clone was observed a single time. The rearrangement links TRBV6-1 to TRBJ2-6; 9 bases match TRBD1. J lost 4 bases, V lost 0 bases, and 1 base had no gene match. Per germline, CDR1 MNHNS and CDR2 SASEGT. This CDR3 region has 16 residues. The chain's CDR3 is CASSEAQGAGANVLTF. For the CDR3, the DNA is TGTGCCAGCAGTGAAGCACAGGGGGCCGGGGCCAACGTCCTGACTTTC.

This clone showed up just once. The chain joins TRBV12-1 to TRBJ1-2. TRBV12-1 is noted as a pseudogene. The CDR3 covers 14 residues. The CDR3 DNA reads TGTGCCAGCAGCTCAGACAAGGACTACTATGGCTACACCTTC. It translates to CASSSDKDYYGYTF.

This clone was detected a few times. CDR3 coding DNA: TGTGCCAGCAGTTTATGGGACAGGATGAACACTGAAGCTTTCTTT. It is translated as CASSLWDRMNTEAFF. The genes are TRBV28 and TRBJ1-1, with 7 bases identical to TRBD1. V dropped 0 bases and J dropped 0; count of bases not matched to a gene: 1. Germline V gene lookup returns CDR1 MDHEN and CDR2 SYDVKM. This CDR3 comprises 15 residues. The full variable domain, completed using reference TRBV28 and TRBJ1-1, is DVKVTQSSRYLVKRTGEKVFLECVQDMDHENMFWYRQDPGLGLRLIYFSYDVKMKEKGDIPEGYSVSREKKERFSLILESASTNQTSMYLCASSLWDRMNTEAFFGQGTRLTVV.

This chain joins TRBV13 and TRBJ1-5; D gene ambiguous. The CDR3 covers 13 residues. The germline V and J ends were trimmed by 5 bases and 4 bases, with 9 bases remaining between them. CDR1 and CDR2 (germline): PRHDT, FYEKMQ (reference sequence). CDR3 sequence (DNA): TGTGCCAGCAGCGGCGGTAGGAATCAGCCCCAGCATTTT. It codes for CASSGGRNQPQHF.

This chain connects TRBV15 to TRBJ2-2; either TRBD1 or TRBD2 may supply D (6 bases each). CDR1 and CDR2 (germline): LNHNV, YYDKDF (reference sequence). The V gene lost 7 bases and the J gene lost 3 bases, with 18 bases spanning the gap. The CDR3 consists of 16 residues. The chain's CDR3 is CATNRMTGADTGELFF. The CDR3 nucleotides are TGTGCCACCAACCGAATGACGGGGGCGGACACCGGGGAGCTGTTTTTT.

This clone occurred a few times. The chain has TRBV28 and TRBJ2-3; maybe TRBD2 (5 bases). CDR1 and CDR2 (germline): MDHEN, SYDVKM. The V end lost 6 bases, the J end lost 3 bases, and 13 bases lay between the germline ends. The CDR3 extends over 14 amino acids. CDR3 in DNA: TGTGCCAGCAGGCGAAGGGAGTTTACAGATACGCAGTATTTT. Encoded protein: CASRRREFTDTQYF.

The chain joins TRBV4-1 to TRBJ2-7; 10 nucleotides line up with TRBD2. V shed 1 base, J shed 1 base, and the junction held 1 base outside the gene matches. Germline V lookup: CDR1 MGHRA, CDR2 YSYEKL. The CDR3 has 15 amino acids. In DNA, the CDR3 is TGCGCCAGCAGCCAAGTACTAGCGGGGTCCTACGAGCAGTACTTC. This gives the protein CASSQVLAGSYEQYF.

The chain joins TRBV9 to TRBJ2-7; TRBD1 matches 7 bases. The CDR3 is 14 amino acids. With V trimmed by 4 bases and J by 2 bases, 6 bases remained unmatched. The germline V gene encodes CDR1 SGDLS and CDR2 YYNGEE. Here the CDR3 reads CASSLQGLAYEQYF. Written as DNA, the CDR3 is TGTGCCAGCAGCTTACAGGGGTTAGCCTACGAGCAGTACTTC.

This clone was seen only a few times. This chain connects TRBV29-1 to TRBJ1-5; 8 bases align to TRBD1. Germline V gene lookup returns CDR1 SQVTM and CDR2 ANQGSEA. After removal of 8 bases from V and 7 bases from J, the junction contained 13 bases not matched to a gene. This CDR3 has 14 amino acids. The CDR3 reads CSSWTGNVGQPQHF. The CDR3 nucleotides are TGCAGCTCATGGACAGGGAATGTCGGGCAGCCCCAGCATTTT.

The chain is built from TRBV9 and TRBJ1-5, with a weak D call TRBD1 (5 bases). CDR3 length: 14 residues. Germline-derived CDR1 and CDR2 are SGDLS and YYNGEE. V lost 3 bases and J lost 6, with 13 bases in between. The CDR3 sequence is CASSGGGMGQPQHF. Written as DNA, the CDR3 is TGTGCCAGCAGCGGCGGGGGGATGGGTCAGCCCCAGCATTTT.

The CDR3 sequence: CASSIPPQGDNEQFF. The CDR3 bases are TGTGCCAGCAGCATCCCACCACAGGGGGACAATGAGCAGTTCTTC. The chain uses TRBV21-1 and TRBJ2-1; the listed D gene, TRBD1, was not tested against the DNA. TRBV21-1 is flagged as a pseudogene. The CDR3 has 15 amino acids.

DNA of the CDR3: TGTGCCAGCGGGACTAGCGGCGCCTACGAGCAGTACTTC. As protein: CASGTSGAYEQYF. The chain is built from TRBV27 and TRBJ2-7; 11 bases agree with TRBD2. The CDR3 sequence is 13 residues long. V lost 8 bases, J lost 2 bases, and 2 bases stayed unmatched. Germline V gene lookup returns CDR1 MNHEY and CDR2 SMNVEV (reference sequence).

The chain uses TRBV5-1 and TRBJ2-1; TRBD2 might be the D (5 bases). V was cut by 2 bases and J by 2 bases, with 14 bases left in between. Germline CDR1 SGHRS, CDR2 YFSETQ. This CDR3 contains 16 residues. The CDR3 coding sequence is TGCGCCAGCAGCTTTGGCTTCCGACTAACCTACAATGAGCAGTTCTTC. Its translation is CASSFGFRLTYNEQFF.

The genes are TRBV19 and TRBJ2-1; D unresolved. The germline V gene has CDR1 LNHDA and CDR2 SQIVND (reference sequence). There are 15 residues in the CDR3. Trimming took off 7 bases at V and 0 bases at J, with 13 bases between the two ends. Here the CDR3 DNA reads TGTGCCAGTAAAGATGCGCCCAGCTCCTACAATGAGCAGTTCTTC. This translates into CASKDAPSSYNEQFF.